The sequence of this T cell receptor beta chain was determined in a study of blood T cell repertoires in COVID-19. Turning to the study itself: Samples of COVID-19 (acute and convalescent) were obtained from the United States, Italy and Spain. From T cells, B-cell-depleted T cells, or PBMCs came the material, which was cDNA or gDNA.

Sequencing used immunoSEQ multiplex PCR; TCRdb keeps in-frame clones, though not all of them. The repertoire includes around 200,000 clones, 85% to 90% of them detected once, and approximately 6.1% sits in the top ten. This CDR3 region has 14 residues. The V end lost 0 bases, the J end lost 4 bases, and 13 bases lay between the germline ends. Germline V gene sequence: CDR1 SQVTM, CDR2 ANQGSEA. This clone was seen at least ten times. The TCR was taken from an elderly man with acute or convalescent COVID-19. Sequenced input: peripheral blood. The rearrangement joins TRBV29-1 to TRBJ2-7, with D uncertain. CDR3 residues: CSVEDPAPPYEQYF. DNA of the CDR3: TGCAGCGTTGAAGATCCCGCGCCCCCTTACGAGCAGTACTTC.